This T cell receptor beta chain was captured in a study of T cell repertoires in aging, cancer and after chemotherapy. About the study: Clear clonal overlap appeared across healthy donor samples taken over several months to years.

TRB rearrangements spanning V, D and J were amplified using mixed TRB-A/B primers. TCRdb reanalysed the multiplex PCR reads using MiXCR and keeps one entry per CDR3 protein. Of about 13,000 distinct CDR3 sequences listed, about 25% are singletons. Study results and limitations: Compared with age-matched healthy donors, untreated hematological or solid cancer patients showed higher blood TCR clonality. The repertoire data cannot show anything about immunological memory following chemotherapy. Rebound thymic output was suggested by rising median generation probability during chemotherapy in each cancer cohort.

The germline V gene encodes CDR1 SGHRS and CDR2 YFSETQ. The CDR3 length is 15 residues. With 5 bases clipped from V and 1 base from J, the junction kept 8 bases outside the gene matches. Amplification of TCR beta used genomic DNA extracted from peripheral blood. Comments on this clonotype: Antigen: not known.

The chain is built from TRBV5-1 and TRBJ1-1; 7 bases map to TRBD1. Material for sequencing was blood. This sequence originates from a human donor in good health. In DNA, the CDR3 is TGCGCCAGCAGTTCAGCAGGGGGGCGGAACACTGAAGCTTTCTTT. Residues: CASSSAGGRNTEAFF.